These T cell receptor beta chains were read from a single sample in a study of regulatory T cells in long-lasting Graves disease. Using its own MiXCR run on the multiplex PCR reads, TCRdb lists one record per CDR3 protein. Of approximately 490,000 distinct CDR3 sequences listed, about 17% are singletons. These data were also reused for a study on T cells in Graves' hyperthyroidism and ophthalmopathy.

Sequenced material: peripheral blood mononuclear cells (PBMCs), taken at new diagnosis, from a patient treated with antithyroid drugs. The receptor set was obtained from a man aged 40-49 years with Graves disease. Each CDR3 is given with its conserved first and last residue. The order of the fields is V gene, J gene, D gene, clone size, CDR3 DNA, CDR3 protein. D genes are given only for firm matches. Rows give clone size only sometimes, using once, few, many, or a class for an expanded clone.

>TRBV20-1|TRBJ2-5|TRBD2|many
TGCAGTGCTAGAGGTACTAGCGGGAGTGGTGAGACCCAGTACTTC
CSARGTSGSGETQYF
>TRBV7-2|TRBJ2-5|-|many
TGTGCCAGCAGCTTAGAACCCTTGCCTAAAGAGACCCAGTACTTC
CASSLEPLPKETQYF
>TRBV6-1|TRBJ2-1|TRBD2|many
TGTGCCAGCATAGATTCCCTAGCGGGGGGCTCCTACAATGAGCAGTTCTTC
CASIDSLAGGSYNEQFF
>TRBV6-1|TRBJ2-2|TRBD2|-
TGTGCCAGCAGTGCGAGCGGGAGGGCCTCCGGGGAGCTGTTTTTT
CASSASGRASGELFF
>TRBV29-1|TRBJ2-5|TRBD2|few
TGCAGCGTTGAATACAGCGGGAGTTCAGAGACCCAGTACTTC
CSVEYSGSSETQYF
>TRBV28|TRBJ2-2|-|many
TGTGCCAGCAGCCACTATGGGGCTTCCGAGGTCGGGGAGCTGTTTTTT
CASSHYGASEVGELFF
>TRBV6-2/TRBV6-3|TRBJ2-7|TRBD1|few
TGTGCCAGCAGCTCCGGGACAGTTCTAAGAGAGCAGTACTTC
CASSSGTVLREQYF
>TRBV2|TRBJ2-7|-|many
TGTGCCAGCAGTGAAGCGCTCTTATATTCCGAGCAGTACTTC
CASSEALLYSEQYF
>TRBV2|TRBJ2-1|-|many
TGTGCCAGCAGTGGGTTCCCGGGACAACTCTACAATGAGCAGTTCTTC
CASSGFPGQLYNEQFF
>TRBV7-3|TRBJ2-3|TRBD1|many
TGTGCCAGCAGCTTACGGCAGGGGGCAGATACGCAGTATTTT
CASSLRQGADTQYF